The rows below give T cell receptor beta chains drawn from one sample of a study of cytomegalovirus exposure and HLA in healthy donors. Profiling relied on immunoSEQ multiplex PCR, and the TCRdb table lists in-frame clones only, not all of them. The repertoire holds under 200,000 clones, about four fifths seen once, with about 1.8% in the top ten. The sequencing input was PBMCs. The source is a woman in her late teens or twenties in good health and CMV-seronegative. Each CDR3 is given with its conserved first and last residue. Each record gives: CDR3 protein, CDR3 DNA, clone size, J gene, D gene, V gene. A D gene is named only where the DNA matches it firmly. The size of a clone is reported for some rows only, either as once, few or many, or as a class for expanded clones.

CASSSGSGVDTQYF,TGTGCCAGCAGTAGCGGGAGCGGGGTAGATACGCAGTATTTT,few,TRBJ2-3,TRBD2,TRBV7-8
CASSLAGQGAYEQYF,TGTGCCAGCAGCTTAGCGGGACAGGGGGCCTACGAGCAGTACTTC,NA,TRBJ2-7,TRBD1,TRBV7-6
CAWSVRWGQGEYNEQFF,TGTGCCTGGAGTGTAAGGTGGGGGCAGGGGGAATACAATGAGCAGTTCTTC,few,TRBJ2-1,TRBD1,TRBV30
CASSLGWTAGSYNEQFF,TGTGCCAGCAGCTTAGGCTGGACAGCCGGCTCCTACAATGAGCAGTTCTTC,NA,TRBJ2-1,NA,TRBV7-2
CASSFTGTVANEKLFF,TGCGCCAGCAGCTTTACCGGGACAGTCGCTAATGAAAAACTGTTTTTT,once,TRBJ1-4,TRBD1,TRBV5-1
CASTRLVRASTEAFF,TGTGCCAGTACCCGGTTGGTGAGGGCGAGCACTGAAGCTTTCTTT,few,TRBJ1-1,NA,TRBV19
CASSPQGLGTEAFF,TGTGCCAGCAGTCCGCAGGGATTGGGCACTGAAGCTTTCTTT,NA,TRBJ1-1,NA,TRBV27
CASSQGLLAVTGELFF,TGCGCCAGCAGCCAAGGTTTACTAGCGGTGACCGGGGAGCTGTTTTTT,NA,TRBJ2-2,TRBD2,TRBV4-3
CASSVDVGTSGRRELFF,TGTGCCAGCAGCGTAGACGTCGGAACTAGCGGGAGAAGGGAGCTGTTTTTT,NA,TRBJ2-2,TRBD2,TRBV9
CATMGRPNTEAFF,TGTGCCACCATGGGCCGTCCGAACACTGAAGCTTTCTTT,few,TRBJ1-1,NA,TRBV2
CASSQEMGQAGANVLTF,TGCGCCAGCAGCCAAGAAATGGGGCAAGCTGGGGCCAACGTCCTGACTTTC,NA,TRBJ2-6,NA,TRBV4-1
CASSPTDSHEQYF,TGTGCCAGTAGTCCGACAGACTCCCACGAGCAGTACTTC,NA,TRBJ2-7,NA,TRBV19
CASSEGGPNEKLFF,TGTGCCAGCAGTGAAGGGGGACCTAATGAAAAACTGTTTTTT,once,TRBJ1-4,NA,TRBV6-5
CASSFWGGRNTEAFF,TGTGCCAGCAGTTTTTGGGGAGGGAGGAACACTGAAGCTTTCTTT,NA,TRBJ1-1,NA,TRBV28
CASSWGRGTDTQYF,TGTGCCAGCAGTTGGGGGCGGGGCACAGATACGCAGTATTTT,NA,TRBJ2-3,NA,TRBV28
CASSLGAGDSKDTQYF,TGTGCCAGCAGCTTAGGGGCGGGAGATTCTAAAGATACGCAGTATTTT,NA,TRBJ2-3,TRBD2,TRBV5-6
CASSLAGDRETQYF,TGTGCCAGCAGCTTAGCGGGAGACCGGGAGACCCAGTACTTC,NA,TRBJ2-5,NA,TRBV7-2
CASSVAGMNTGELFF,TGTGCCAGCAGCGTAGCCGGGATGAACACCGGGGAGCTGTTTTTT,NA,TRBJ2-2,NA,TRBV9
CASSLDQGNYGYTF,TGCGCCAGCAGCTTGGATCAGGGGAACTATGGCTACACCTTC,NA,TRBJ1-2,NA,TRBV5-1
CASSPSSGNTIYF,TGTGCCAGTAGTCCCAGCTCTGGAAACACCATATATTTT,NA,TRBJ1-3,NA,TRBV19
CASSFRDRALQPQHF,TGTGCCAGCAGTTTCCGGGACAGGGCCCTTCAGCCCCAGCATTTT,NA,TRBJ1-5,TRBD1,TRBV28
CASSMTSRHHQQYF,TGTGCCAGTAGTATGACTAGCAGGCACCACCAGCAGTACTTC,once,TRBJ2-7,TRBD2,TRBV19
CASGGDYGYTF,TGTGCCAGCGGCGGAGACTATGGCTACACCTTC,NA,TRBJ1-2,NA,TRBV11-2
CASSGGLADANEQFF,TGTGCCAGCAGTGGCGGACTAGCGGACGCCAATGAGCAGTTCTTC,few,TRBJ2-1,TRBD2,TRBV25-1
CASSLVQGSGELFF,TGTGCCAGCAGCTTAGTGCAGGGTTCGGGGGAGCTGTTTTTT,NA,TRBJ2-2,NA,TRBV7-2
CASSLQGTSGVSTDTQYF,TGTGCCAGTAGTCTTCAAGGGACTAGCGGAGTTAGCACAGATACGCAGTATTTT,NA,TRBJ2-3,TRBD2,TRBV19
CASSVTSQVDQPQHF,TGTGCCAGCAGCGTAACATCACAGGTTGATCAGCCCCAGCATTTT,NA,TRBJ1-5,NA,TRBV9
CASSLSGVGQPQHF,TGTGCCAGCAGTTTATCCGGGGTAGGTCAGCCCCAGCATTTT,NA,TRBJ1-5,NA,TRBV27
CASRLQGPSYEQYF,TGTGCCAGCAGGCTACAGGGACCCTCCTACGAGCAGTACTTC,NA,TRBJ2-7,NA,TRBV27
CSVKDSAEAFF,TGCAGCGTTAAGGACTCAGCTGAAGCTTTCTTT,NA,TRBJ1-1,NA,TRBV29-1
CASSFGGLYEQYF,TGTGCCAGCAGCTTTGGAGGACTCTACGAGCAGTACTTC,NA,TRBJ2-7,NA,TRBV7-2
CASSSGQSNEQFF,TGCGCCAGCAGCTCAGGACAGAGCAATGAGCAGTTCTTC,NA,TRBJ2-1,NA,TRBV4-1
CASSLSGSNTGELFF,TGTGCCAGCAGCCTTAGCGGCTCCAACACCGGGGAGCTGTTTTTT,NA,TRBJ2-2,NA,TRBV11-3
CASSLGHRPPQHF,TGTGCCAGCAGTTTAGGGCATCGTCCGCCCCAGCATTTT,NA,TRBJ1-5,NA,TRBV28
CASSETGGQGYEQYF,TGTGCCAGCTCAGAAACCGGGGGACAGGGCTACGAGCAGTACTTC,NA,TRBJ2-7,TRBD1,TRBV18
CAWSPSAYTGLLFF,TGTGCCTGGAGTCCCTCGGCCTATACGGGGTTACTGTTTTTT,once,TRBJ1-4,NA,TRBV30
CASSYEAGANTGELFF,TGTGCCAGCAGTTACGAAGCAGGGGCGAACACCGGGGAGCTGTTTTTT,NA,TRBJ2-2,NA,TRBV6-5
CASSLLQGDTQYF,TGTGCCAGCTCACTCTTACAGGGGGATACGCAGTATTTT,NA,TRBJ2-3,TRBD1,TRBV18
CASGGEQYF,TGTGCCAGCGGCGGCGAGCAGTACTTC,NA,TRBJ2-7,NA,TRBV11-2
CSVEYREGGETQYF,TGCAGCGTTGAATACAGGGAGGGTGGAGAGACCCAGTACTTC,NA,TRBJ2-5,NA,TRBV29-1
CASSLEAGTQETQYF,TGTGCCAGCAGCTTGGAAGCGGGAACCCAAGAGACCCAGTACTTC,NA,TRBJ2-5,TRBD2,TRBV5-4
CASSSRMGADTEAFF,TGTGCCAGCAGCTCTCGAATGGGGGCGGACACTGAAGCTTTCTTT,once,TRBJ1-1,NA,TRBV7-9
CASSPLGTSVYEQYF,TGCGCCAGCAGCCCGCTCGGGACTAGCGTCTACGAGCAGTACTTC,few,TRBJ2-7,TRBD2,TRBV4-3
CASSYLSGKSNEKLFF,TGTGCCAGCAGTTACTTATCAGGGAAGTCTAATGAAAAACTGTTTTTT,NA,TRBJ1-4,NA,TRBV6-5
CASSHRAISGSYNEQFF,TGCGCCAGCAGTCACAGAGCAATTAGCGGGTCCTACAATGAGCAGTTCTTC,NA,TRBJ2-1,TRBD2,TRBV4-3